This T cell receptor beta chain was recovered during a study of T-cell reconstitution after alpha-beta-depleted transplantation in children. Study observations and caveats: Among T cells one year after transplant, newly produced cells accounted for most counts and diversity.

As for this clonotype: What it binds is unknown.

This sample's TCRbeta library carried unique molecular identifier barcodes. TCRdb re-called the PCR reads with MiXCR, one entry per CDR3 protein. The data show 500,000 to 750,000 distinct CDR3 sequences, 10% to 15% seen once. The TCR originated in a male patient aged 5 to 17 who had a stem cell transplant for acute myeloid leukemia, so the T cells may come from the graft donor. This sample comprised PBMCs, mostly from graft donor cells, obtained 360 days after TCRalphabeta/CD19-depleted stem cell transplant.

CDR3 loop: CASSLSWTGRSGANVLTF. The CDR3 DNA is TGTGCCAGCAGTTTATCTTGGACAGGTCGCTCTGGGGCCAACGTCCTGACTTTC. The chain employs TRBV27 and TRBJ2-6, with 7 bases aligning to TRBD1. The V and J ends lost 0 bases and 0 bases, in that order; junction bases with no gene match: 5. Germline lookup yields CDR1 MNHEY and CDR2 SMNVEV (reference sequence). This CDR3 spans 18 amino acids. Supplemented by reference TRBV27 and TRBJ2-6, the full variable domain reads EAQVTQNPRYLITVTGKKLTVTCSQNMNHEYMSWYRQDPGLGLRQIYYSMNVEVTDKGDVPEGYKVSRKEKRNFPLILESPSPNQTSLYFCASSLSWTGRSGANVLTFGAGSRLTVL.